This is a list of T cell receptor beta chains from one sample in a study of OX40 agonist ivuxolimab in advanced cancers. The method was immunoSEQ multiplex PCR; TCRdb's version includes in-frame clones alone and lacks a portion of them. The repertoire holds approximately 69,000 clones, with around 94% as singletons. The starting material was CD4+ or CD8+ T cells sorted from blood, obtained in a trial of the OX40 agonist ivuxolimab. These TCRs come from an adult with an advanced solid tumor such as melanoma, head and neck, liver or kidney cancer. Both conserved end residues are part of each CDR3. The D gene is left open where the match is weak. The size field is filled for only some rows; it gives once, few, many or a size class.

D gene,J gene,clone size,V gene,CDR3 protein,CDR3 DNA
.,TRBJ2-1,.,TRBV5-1,CASSETVLGEQFF,TGCGCCAGCAGCGAGACTGTCCTGGGTGAGCAGTTCTTC
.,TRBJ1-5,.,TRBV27,CASSLAGASQPQHF,TGTGCCAGCAGTCTTGCAGGGGCCTCGCAGCCCCAGCATTTT
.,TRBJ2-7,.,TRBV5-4,CASSLGDTKDEQYF,TGTGCCAGCAGCTTGGGGGACACCAAGGACGAGCAGTACTTC
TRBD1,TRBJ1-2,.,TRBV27,CASSQLRGSDYGYTF,TGTGCCAGCAGCCAACTCAGGGGGTCCGACTATGGCTACACCTTC
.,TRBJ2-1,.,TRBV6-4,CASSPRAVTYNEQFF,TGTGCCAGCAGTCCCCGAGCGGTTACCTACAATGAGCAGTTCTTC
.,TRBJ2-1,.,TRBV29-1,CSTSGEEYNEQFF,TGCAGCACCTCAGGGGAGGAGTACAATGAGCAGTTCTTC
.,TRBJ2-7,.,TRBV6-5,CASSYTSKTYEQYF,TGTGCCAGCAGTTACACTAGCAAGACCTACGAGCAGTACTTC
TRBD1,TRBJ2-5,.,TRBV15,CATSRDPQQGEGETQYF,TGTGCCACCAGCAGAGATCCCCAACAGGGGGAAGGAGAGACCCAGTACTTC
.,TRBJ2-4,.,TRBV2,CASSKREITLAKNIQYF,TGTGCCAGCAGTAAACGAGAAATCACGTTAGCCAAAAACATTCAGTACTTC
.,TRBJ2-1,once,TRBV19,CASFGPEGDEQFF,TGTGCCAGTTTCGGTCCAGAGGGAGACGAGCAGTTCTTC
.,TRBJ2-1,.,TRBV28,CASSLSSGANEQFF,TGTGCCAGCAGTTTGTCGTCGGGAGCAAATGAGCAGTTCTTC